This T cell receptor (beta chain) was documented in a study of T cells in Graves' hyperthyroidism and ophthalmopathy. The investigators amplified TCR beta CDR3 regions from RNA transcripts. The primer set for the first-round RT-PCR of the TCR CDR3 was HTBI. TCRdb processed the multiplex PCR reads anew with MiXCR; each CDR3 protein has one entry. The table shows over 700,000 distinct CDR3 sequences, with roughly a sixth occurring only once. V lost 5 bases, J lost 2 bases, and 19 bases lay in between. CDR1 and CDR2 (germline): MNHNS, SASEGT. The CDR3 sequence is 17 residues long. The sequence was collected from a woman between 45 and 65 years old with Graves' hyperthyroidism that later progressed to Graves' ophthalmopathy. The sample comprised blood. The J gene is TRBJ1-5, the V gene TRBV6-1, with D possibly TRBD1 on 6 matching bases. Written as DNA, the CDR3 is TGTGCCAGCAGTTCTGGGGGTTCAGGGGAGGGCAATCAGCCCCAGCATTTT. This encodes CASSSGGSGEGNQPQHF.